This TCR beta chain was found in a study of blood T cell repertoires in COVID-19. Study background: Material from acute and convalescent COVID-19 was sourced from the United States, Italy and Spain.

Original processing methods: How many nucleated cells were present was estimated from reference gene primer amplification. Method: immunoSEQ multiplex PCR; TCRdb's copy keeps in-frame clones and lacks some. V, J and clone size were drawn from that table, and D and trimming were deduced from the DNA. The sample includes around 78,000 clones, over 75% of them seen just once. Trimming took 3 bases from V and 5 from J, leaving 8 bases between them. The CDR3 runs to 13 residues. Germline CDR1 SGHNT, CDR2 YENEEA. This chain connects TRBV11-3 to TRBJ2-1; no firm D call. The sequence was collected from a human donor in a cohort sampled during active COVID-19. The sample was peripheral blood. In DNA, the CDR3 is TGTGCCAGCAGCTTTCAAGCTGACAATGAGCAGTTCTTC. Translated, it gives CASSFQADNEQFF.